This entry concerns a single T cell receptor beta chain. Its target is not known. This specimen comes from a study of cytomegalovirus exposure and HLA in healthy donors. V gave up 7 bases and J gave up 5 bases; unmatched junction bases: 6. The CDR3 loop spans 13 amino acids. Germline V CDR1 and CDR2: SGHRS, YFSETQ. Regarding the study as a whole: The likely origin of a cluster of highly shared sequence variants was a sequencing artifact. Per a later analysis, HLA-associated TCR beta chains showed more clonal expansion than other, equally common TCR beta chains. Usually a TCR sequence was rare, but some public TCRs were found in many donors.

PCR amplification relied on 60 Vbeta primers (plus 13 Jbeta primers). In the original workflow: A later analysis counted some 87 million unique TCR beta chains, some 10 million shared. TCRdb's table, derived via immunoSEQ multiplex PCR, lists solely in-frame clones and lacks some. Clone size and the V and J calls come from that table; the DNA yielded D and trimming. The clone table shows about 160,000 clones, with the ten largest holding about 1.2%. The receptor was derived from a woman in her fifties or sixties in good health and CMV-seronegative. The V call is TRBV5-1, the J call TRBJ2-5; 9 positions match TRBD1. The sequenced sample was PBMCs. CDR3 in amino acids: CASWDRAPETQYF. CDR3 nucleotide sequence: TGCGCCAGCTGGGACAGGGCCCCCGAGACCCAGTACTTC. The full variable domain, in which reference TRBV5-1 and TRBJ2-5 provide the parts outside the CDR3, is KAGVTQTPRYLIKTRGQQVTLSCSPISGHRSVSWYQQTPGQGLQFLFEYFSETQRNKGNFPGRFSGRQFSNSRSEMNVSTLELGDSALYLCASWDRAPETQYFGPGTRLLVL.